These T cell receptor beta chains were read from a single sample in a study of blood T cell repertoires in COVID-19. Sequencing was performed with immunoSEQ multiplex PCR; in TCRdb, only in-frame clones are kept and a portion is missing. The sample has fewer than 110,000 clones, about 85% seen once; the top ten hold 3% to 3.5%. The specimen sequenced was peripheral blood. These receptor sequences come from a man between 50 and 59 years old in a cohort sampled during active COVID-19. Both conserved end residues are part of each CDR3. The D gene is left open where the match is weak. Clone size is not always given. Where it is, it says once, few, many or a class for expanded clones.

CDR3nt: TGTGCCAGTAGTATTAACAGTCTAGGGGAGCTGTTTTTT
CDR3aa: CASSINSLGELFF
v_gene: TRBV19
d_gene: .
abundance: .
j_gene: TRBJ2-2

CDR3nt: TGCGCCAGCAGCCCGGACAGTTTGTCCTACAATGAGCAGTTCTTC
CDR3aa: CASSPDSLSYNEQFF
v_gene: TRBV5-1
d_gene: .
abundance: few
j_gene: TRBJ2-1

CDR3nt: TGTGCCAGCAGCTTCTCGGGGGAGAGCTCCTACGAGCAGTACTTC
CDR3aa: CASSFSGESSYEQYF
v_gene: TRBV7-2
d_gene: .
abundance: .
j_gene: TRBJ2-7

CDR3nt: TGTGCCAGCAGTTACCGGGGGACTAGCGGACTCAATGAGCAGTTCTTC
CDR3aa: CASSYRGTSGLNEQFF
v_gene: TRBV6-5
d_gene: TRBD2
abundance: .
j_gene: TRBJ2-1

CDR3nt: TGTGCCAGCAGCCTAACCCTAGGGGGACAGTACTTC
CDR3aa: CASSLTLGGQYF
v_gene: TRBV13
d_gene: .
abundance: .
j_gene: TRBJ2-7

CDR3nt: TGTGCCAGCAGTGTGAGGAGGGAGCAGTACTTC
CDR3aa: CASSVRREQYF
v_gene: TRBV12-3/TRBV12-4
d_gene: .
abundance: .
j_gene: TRBJ2-7

CDR3nt: TGCGCCAGCAGCGGTTCAGGGGGAATGAACACTGAAGCTTTCTTT
CDR3aa: CASSGSGGMNTEAFF
v_gene: TRBV5-1
d_gene: TRBD1
abundance: once
j_gene: TRBJ1-1

CDR3nt: TGCGCCAGCAGCTCGACAGGGCGGAACACTGAAGCTTTCTTT
CDR3aa: CASSSTGRNTEAFF
v_gene: TRBV5-1
d_gene: TRBD1
abundance: .
j_gene: TRBJ1-1

CDR3nt: TGTGCCAGCAGTTACTCCCCGGGGACTGAAGCTTTCTTT
CDR3aa: CASSYSPGTEAFF
v_gene: TRBV6-2/TRBV6-3
d_gene: .
abundance: .
j_gene: TRBJ1-1

CDR3nt: TGTGCCAGCAGCCACCGGACAGGGGAGGATGGCTACACCTTC
CDR3aa: CASSHRTGEDGYTF
v_gene: TRBV3-1/TRBV3-2
d_gene: TRBD1
abundance: .
j_gene: TRBJ1-2

CDR3nt: TGTGCCAGCAGCGACCTAACCGGGACAGGGATCACTGAAGCTTTCTTT
CDR3aa: CASSDLTGTGITEAFF
v_gene: TRBV7-9
d_gene: TRBD1
abundance: .
j_gene: TRBJ1-1

CDR3nt: TGTGCCAGCAGCTTAGCGGTCGGGCCGGGGTATGGCTACACCTTC
CDR3aa: CASSLAVGPGYGYTF
v_gene: TRBV7-2
d_gene: .
abundance: .
j_gene: TRBJ1-2

CDR3nt: TGTGCCAGCAGCTTCAGTCTGAACACTGAAGCTTTCTTT
CDR3aa: CASSFSLNTEAFF
v_gene: TRBV11-3
d_gene: .
abundance: .
j_gene: TRBJ1-1

CDR3nt: TGTGCCACCAAGGGAGGGGACAGCACAGATACGCAGTATTTT
CDR3aa: CATKGGDSTDTQYF
v_gene: TRBV24-1
d_gene: TRBD2
abundance: .
j_gene: TRBJ2-3

CDR3nt: TGCGCCAGCCATTTCGGGGGAACAGATACGCAGTATTTT
CDR3aa: CASHFGGTDTQYF
v_gene: TRBV5-1
d_gene: .
abundance: few
j_gene: TRBJ2-3

CDR3nt: TGTGCCAGCAGCTGCCGCAGGGTTCCTAATTCACCCCTCCACTTT
CDR3aa: CASSCRRVPNSPLHF
v_gene: TRBV12-1
d_gene: .
abundance: .
j_gene: TRBJ1-6

CDR3nt: TGTGCCAGCAGTAATCTTGGGGGCGTACGTGGCTACACCTTC
CDR3aa: CASSNLGGVRGYTF
v_gene: TRBV6-2/TRBV6-3
d_gene: .
abundance: .
j_gene: TRBJ1-2

CDR3nt: TGTGCCAGCAGCCATTGGGACAGGGGGGACACCATATATTTT
CDR3aa: CASSHWDRGDTIYF
v_gene: TRBV3-1/TRBV3-2
d_gene: TRBD1
abundance: .
j_gene: TRBJ1-3

CDR3nt: TGTGCCAGCAGCTTAGGGACAGGGTCGGGCCTTGGCTATGGCTACACCTTC
CDR3aa: CASSLGTGSGLGYGYTF
v_gene: TRBV5-4
d_gene: TRBD1
abundance: .
j_gene: TRBJ1-2

CDR3nt: TGCGCCAGCAGCCTACAGGGGTGGGCTGGGGAGCAGTACTTC
CDR3aa: CASSLQGWAGEQYF
v_gene: TRBV5-1
d_gene: TRBD1
abundance: few
j_gene: TRBJ2-7

CDR3nt: TGCGCCAGCAGCCCGGGGACTAAGGGGGGCACCCAGTACTTC
CDR3aa: CASSPGTKGGTQYF
v_gene: TRBV5-1
d_gene: .
abundance: .
j_gene: TRBJ2-5

CDR3nt: TGTGCCAGCAGCTTGGCAGACAGGGGAAACTCACCCCTCCACTTT
CDR3aa: CASSLADRGNSPLHF
v_gene: TRBV5-8
d_gene: TRBD1
abundance: .
j_gene: TRBJ1-6

CDR3nt: TGTGCCAGCAGCCCATATAAAGGAGGGCTTTCGAGCAATCAGCCCCAGCATTTT
CDR3aa: CASSPYKGGLSSNQPQHF
v_gene: TRBV7-2
d_gene: .
abundance: .
j_gene: TRBJ1-5

CDR3nt: TGTGCCAGCATCCGGGGGGCCCCCGGCATCGGGGAGCTGTTTTTT
CDR3aa: CASIRGAPGIGELFF
v_gene: TRBV28
d_gene: .
abundance: .
j_gene: TRBJ2-2

CDR3nt: TGTGCCAGCAGCACCGATGCGGGGGCGTCCTACGAGCAGTACTTC
CDR3aa: CASSTDAGASYEQYF
v_gene: TRBV7-9
d_gene: .
abundance: few
j_gene: TRBJ2-7

CDR3nt: TGTGCCACCAGCAGAGAAAACACGAACACTGAAGCTTTCTTT
CDR3aa: CATSRENTNTEAFF
v_gene: TRBV15
d_gene: .
abundance: few
j_gene: TRBJ1-1

CDR3nt: TGTGCCAGCAGCTTAAACAGCTTCACCTATGGCTACACCTTC
CDR3aa: CASSLNSFTYGYTF
v_gene: TRBV11-2
d_gene: .
abundance: .
j_gene: TRBJ1-2

CDR3nt: TGCGCCAGCAGCGAAGACAGCACGAACACTGAAGCTTTCTTT
CDR3aa: CASSEDSTNTEAFF
v_gene: TRBV5-1
d_gene: .
abundance: .
j_gene: TRBJ1-1

CDR3nt: TGTGCCAGCAGCCGTCTCCCGCGGGATGGCACAGATACGCAGTATTTT
CDR3aa: CASSRLPRDGTDTQYF
v_gene: TRBV3-1/TRBV3-2
d_gene: .
abundance: .
j_gene: TRBJ2-3

CDR3nt: TGTGCCAGCAGTGTTTACCGGGACAGTCAAAATAATTCACCCCTCCACTTT
CDR3aa: CASSVYRDSQNNSPLHF
v_gene: TRBV6-1
d_gene: TRBD1
abundance: few
j_gene: TRBJ1-6

CDR3nt: TGCGCCAGCAGCCAAGATTGGTCGGCGGGGGTCGGCAATGAGCAGTTCTTC
CDR3aa: CASSQDWSAGVGNEQFF
v_gene: TRBV4-1
d_gene: TRBD2
abundance: .
j_gene: TRBJ2-1

CDR3nt: TGTGCCAGTAAACCCACCGAGGGTGGGGCAGATACGCAGTATTTT
CDR3aa: CASKPTEGGADTQYF
v_gene: TRBV19
d_gene: .
abundance: .
j_gene: TRBJ2-3

CDR3nt: TGTGCCAGCTCTTTCGGGACTAGCGGGAATGGGGGAGAGCAGTTCTTC
CDR3aa: CASSFGTSGNGGEQFF
v_gene: TRBV18
d_gene: TRBD2
abundance: .
j_gene: TRBJ2-1

CDR3nt: TGTGCCAGTAGGAAACAGGGAAGGAGCTATGGCTACACCTTC
CDR3aa: CASRKQGRSYGYTF
v_gene: TRBV19
d_gene: .
abundance: .
j_gene: TRBJ1-2

CDR3nt: TGTGCCAGCTCATACCAAACCGGCTATGGCTACACCTTC
CDR3aa: CASSYQTGYGYTF
v_gene: TRBV18
d_gene: .
abundance: .
j_gene: TRBJ1-2

CDR3nt: TGTGCCAGCAGCTACCGACTAGCGGGGGACACCGGGGAGCTGTTTTTT
CDR3aa: CASSYRLAGDTGELFF
v_gene: TRBV11-3
d_gene: TRBD2
abundance: .
j_gene: TRBJ2-2

CDR3nt: TGTGCCAGCATGGAGAGCTCCTATAATTCACCCCTCCACTTT
CDR3aa: CASMESSYNSPLHF
v_gene: TRBV2
d_gene: .
abundance: once
j_gene: TRBJ1-6

CDR3nt: TGTGCCAGTACCCCAACCGGACAGGGGTGGAACACTGAAGCTTTCTTT
CDR3aa: CASTPTGQGWNTEAFF
v_gene: TRBV19
d_gene: TRBD1
abundance: once
j_gene: TRBJ1-1

CDR3nt: TGTGCCAGCAGTGAGACGGGGTATCTTAGGATCCAGTACTTC
CDR3aa: CASSETGYLRIQYF
v_gene: TRBV2
d_gene: .
abundance: .
j_gene: TRBJ2-5

CDR3nt: TGTGCCAGCAGCACCGTTGCGGGGCTTGAGCAGTTCTTC
CDR3aa: CASSTVAGLEQFF
v_gene: TRBV7-2
d_gene: .
abundance: .
j_gene: TRBJ2-1

CDR3nt: TGTGCCAGCAGCCCCCTAAGCCGGAACACTGAAGCTTTCTTT
CDR3aa: CASSPLSRNTEAFF
v_gene: TRBV7-6
d_gene: .
abundance: few
j_gene: TRBJ1-1

CDR3nt: TGTGCCACTGCGTCTCTCCCCGGCACTGAAGCTTTCTTT
CDR3aa: CATASLPGTEAFF
v_gene: TRBV10-3
d_gene: .
abundance: .
j_gene: TRBJ1-1

CDR3nt: TGTGCCAGTAGTATCGACCTCCGGGGTGCAGATACGCAGTATTTT
CDR3aa: CASSIDLRGADTQYF
v_gene: TRBV19
d_gene: .
abundance: .
j_gene: TRBJ2-3

CDR3nt: TGTGCCAGCAGCCTTTCGATGGGGGCGGACGAGCAGTACTTC
CDR3aa: CASSLSMGADEQYF
v_gene: TRBV4-2
d_gene: .
abundance: few
j_gene: TRBJ2-7

CDR3nt: TGTGCCACCAGTGATTTGGGCAATTGGCAAGCTTTCTTT
CDR3aa: CATSDLGNWQAFF
v_gene: TRBV24-1
d_gene: .
abundance: few
j_gene: TRBJ1-1

CDR3nt: TGCGCCAGCAGCCCGTCCAGGACTAGAGGTGAGCAGTTCTTC
CDR3aa: CASSPSRTRGEQFF
v_gene: TRBV4-3
d_gene: TRBD2
abundance: .
j_gene: TRBJ2-1

CDR3nt: TGTGCCAGCGGGACAGGGGTCTCTGAGCAGTTCTTC
CDR3aa: CASGTGVSEQFF
v_gene: TRBV28
d_gene: TRBD1
abundance: .
j_gene: TRBJ2-1

CDR3nt: TGTGCCAGCAGCCCCGGGGGCGGGGGGCTTGAGCAGTTCTTC
CDR3aa: CASSPGGGGLEQFF
v_gene: TRBV7-8
d_gene: TRBD2
abundance: .
j_gene: TRBJ2-1

CDR3nt: TGTGCCAGCACGGGGAGCAGCTACAATGAGCAGTTCTTC
CDR3aa: CASTGSSYNEQFF
v_gene: TRBV2
d_gene: .
abundance: .
j_gene: TRBJ2-1

CDR3nt: TGTGCCACCAGCCCCACGGATCCGGGATTCGACAATGAGCAGTTCTTC
CDR3aa: CATSPTDPGFDNEQFF
v_gene: TRBV24-1
d_gene: .
abundance: .
j_gene: TRBJ2-1

CDR3nt: TGTGCCAGCAGCGCCCAACAGGGATCAACTGAGCAGTTCTTC
CDR3aa: CASSAQQGSTEQFF
v_gene: TRBV7-2
d_gene: .
abundance: .
j_gene: TRBJ2-1

CDR3nt: TGTGCCAGCAGCGGAAGACTAGCGGGGGGGCTGAATGAGCAGTTCTTC
CDR3aa: CASSGRLAGGLNEQFF
v_gene: TRBV9
d_gene: TRBD2
abundance: .
j_gene: TRBJ2-1

CDR3nt: TGTGCCAGCAGCTCCGGACAGCCAAGAGGGGGCTATGGCTACACCTTC
CDR3aa: CASSSGQPRGGYGYTF
v_gene: TRBV7-8
d_gene: .
abundance: .
j_gene: TRBJ1-2